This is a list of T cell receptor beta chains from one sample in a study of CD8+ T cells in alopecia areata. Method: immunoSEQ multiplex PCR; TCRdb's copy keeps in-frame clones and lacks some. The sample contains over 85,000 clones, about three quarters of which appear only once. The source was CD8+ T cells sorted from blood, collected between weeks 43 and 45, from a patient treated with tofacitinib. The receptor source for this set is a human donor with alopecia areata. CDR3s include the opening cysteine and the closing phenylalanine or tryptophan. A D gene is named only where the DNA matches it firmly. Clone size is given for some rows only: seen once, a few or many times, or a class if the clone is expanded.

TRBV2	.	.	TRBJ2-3	TGTGCCAGCCGCCCGGGACAATCGGGGTCAGATACGCAGTATTTT	CASRPGQSGSDTQYF
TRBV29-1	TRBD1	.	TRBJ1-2	TGCAGCGCCGAGGGACAGCCAAAACACTATGGCTACACCTTC	CSAEGQPKHYGYTF
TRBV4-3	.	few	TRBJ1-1	TGCGCCAGCAGCCAAGCATCCGGGGTGAACACTGAAGCTTTCTTT	CASSQASGVNTEAFF
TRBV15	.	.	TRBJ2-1	TGTGCCACCAGCAGCGGACACGGCCCTACGGATGAGCAGTTCTTC	CATSSGHGPTDEQFF
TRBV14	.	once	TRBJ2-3	TGTGCCAGCAGCCAAGCGGGGGCGGTTGTTGATACGCAGTATTTT	CASSQAGAVVDTQYF
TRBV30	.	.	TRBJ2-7	TGTGCCTGGGGGGCCGACTACGAGCAGTACTTC	CAWGADYEQYF
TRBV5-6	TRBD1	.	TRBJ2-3	TGTGCCAGCAGCCCACGGACAGGGGGCTCTTCTGATACGCAGTATTTT	CASSPRTGGSSDTQYF
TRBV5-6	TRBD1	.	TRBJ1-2	TGTGCCAGCAGCGACAGGGGGCGCAACTATGGCTACACCTTC	CASSDRGRNYGYTF
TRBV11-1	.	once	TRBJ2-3	TGTGCCAGCAGCTCCATTTCTACTAGACTCCGGGATACGCAGTATTTT	CASSSISTRLRDTQYF
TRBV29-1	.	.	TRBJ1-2	TGCAGCGTTGGGCAGCACGATGGCTACACCTTC	CSVGQHDGYTF
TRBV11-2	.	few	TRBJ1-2	TGTGCCAGCAGCTTAGATCACTATGGCTACACCTTC	CASSLDHYGYTF
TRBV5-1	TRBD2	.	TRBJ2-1	TGCGCCAGCAGCTTGGGGACTAGCGAATACAATGAGCAGTTCTTC	CASSLGTSEYNEQFF
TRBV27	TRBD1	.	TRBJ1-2	TGTGCCAGCAGTCCAACAGGGGGCTATGGCTACACCTTC	CASSPTGGYGYTF
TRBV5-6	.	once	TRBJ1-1	TGTGCCAGCAGCCTGAGCGGCAGGGCAACTGAAGCTTTCTTT	CASSLSGRATEAFF
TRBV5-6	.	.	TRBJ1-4	TGTGCCAGCAGCAAACAATTGTCTAATGAAAAACTGTTTTTT	CASSKQLSNEKLFF
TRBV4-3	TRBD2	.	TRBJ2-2	TGCGCCAGCAGCCAGGACCCTAGCGGGGGAGGTACCGGGGAGCTGTTTTTT	CASSQDPSGGGTGELFF
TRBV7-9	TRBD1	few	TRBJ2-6	TGTGCCAGCAGCACCCGACAGGGCTCTGGGGCCAACGTCCTGACTTTC	CASSTRQGSGANVLTF
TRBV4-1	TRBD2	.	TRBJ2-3	TGCGCCAGCAGCCAAACCGTGACTAGCGGGGTTACAGATACGCAGTATTTT	CASSQTVTSGVTDTQYF
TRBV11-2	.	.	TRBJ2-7	TGTGCCAGCAGCCAGTACGAGCAGTACTTC	CASSQYEQYF
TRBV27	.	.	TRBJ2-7	TGTGCCAGCAGTTTGCAGGGATCCGAGCAGTACTTC	CASSLQGSEQYF
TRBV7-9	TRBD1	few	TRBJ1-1	TGTGCCAGCAGCCCTAGACAGGGCTTGAACACTGAAGCTTTCTTT	CASSPRQGLNTEAFF
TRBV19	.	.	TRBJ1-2	TGTGCCAGTAGTATGGGGATGGAGGGCTACACCTTC	CASSMGMEGYTF
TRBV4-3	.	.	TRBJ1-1	TGCGCCAGCAGCCCAGGACGGTTCGAGAACACTGAAGCTTTCTTT	CASSPGRFENTEAFF
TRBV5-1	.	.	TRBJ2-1	TGCGCCAGCAGCTTGTCGGGGGTCGAGCAGTTCTTC	CASSLSGVEQFF
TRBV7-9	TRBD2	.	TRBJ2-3	TGTGCCAGCAGCTTTACTAGCGGCACAGATACGCAGTATTTT	CASSFTSGTDTQYF
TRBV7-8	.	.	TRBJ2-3	TGTGCCAGCAGCTCCAATCCCGGACGGAGAAAGGGCACAGATACGCAGTATTTT	CASSSNPGRRKGTDTQYF
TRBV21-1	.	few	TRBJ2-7	TGTGCCAGCAGCAAAAGTATGGAGTCTTATACAGGGAAACGGGAGGACGAGCAGTACTTC	CASSKSMESYTGKREDEQYF
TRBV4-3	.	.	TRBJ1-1	TGCGCCAGCAGCCAAGTGGATCGCGGCCCAGAGACTGAGAACTTCCACACTGAAGCTTTCTTT	CASSQVDRGPETENFHTEAFF
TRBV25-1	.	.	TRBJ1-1	TGTGCCAGCAGTACCCTCACTGAAGCTTTCTTT	CASSTLTEAFF